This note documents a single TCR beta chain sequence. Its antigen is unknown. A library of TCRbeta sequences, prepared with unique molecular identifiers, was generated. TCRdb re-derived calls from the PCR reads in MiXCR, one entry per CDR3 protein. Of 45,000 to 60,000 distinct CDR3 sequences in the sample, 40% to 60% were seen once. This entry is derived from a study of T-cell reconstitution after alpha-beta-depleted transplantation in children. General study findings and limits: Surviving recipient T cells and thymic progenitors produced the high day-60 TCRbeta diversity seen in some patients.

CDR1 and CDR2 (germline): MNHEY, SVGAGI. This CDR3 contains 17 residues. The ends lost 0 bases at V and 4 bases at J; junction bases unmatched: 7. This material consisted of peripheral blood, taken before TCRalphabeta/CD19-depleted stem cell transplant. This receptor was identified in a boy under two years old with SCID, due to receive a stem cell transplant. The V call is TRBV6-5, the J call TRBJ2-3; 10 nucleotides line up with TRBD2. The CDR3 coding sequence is TGTGCCAGCAGTTACTCATGGACTAGCGGCGCCCCAGATACGCAGTATTTT. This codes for CASSYSWTSGAPDTQYF.